Reported below is one T cell receptor (beta chain). Its antigen is unknown. The data were produced by immunoSEQ multiplex PCR, yet TCRdb's version contains in-frame clones alone and is incomplete. This table holds around 11,000 clones, 81% found once. This record belongs to a study of CD4 T cells in relation to SARS-CoV-2 and coronaviruses. Study-wide background: ViraFEST: approximately 10-day antigen culture of PBMCs, then TCR beta CDR3 sequencing.

The length of the CDR3 is 14 residues. V was clipped by 2 bases and J by 4 bases; unmatched bases: 3. Germline V lookup: CDR1 SQVTM, CDR2 ANQGSEA. Before the COVID-19 pandemic, during about 2010-2018, CD4+ T cells were taken from unexposed donors. Isolation of CD4+ T cells took place after around 11 days in culture. Unexposed-donor CD4+ T cells were probed with SARS-CoV-2 S/N and four cold-coronavirus spikes, cells permitting. The genes are TRBV29-1 and TRBJ2-1, with 9 bases aligning to TRBD2. This sequence was found in a human donor in good health. The sample consisted of CD4+ T cells from PBMCs, cultured in vitro. The DNA for the CDR3 is TGCAGCGTTGAAAGGACTAGCGCTTACAATGAGCAGTTCTTC. Its protein product is CSVERTSAYNEQFF.